This T cell receptor (beta chain) was retrieved from a study of Ad26.COV2.S vaccination and SARS-CoV-2 variants (dated by TCRdb to the early 2020s). Notes on the research overall: Vaccine-arm donors came from COV1001, a multicentre, randomized, double-blind, placebo-controlled phase I-IIa trial of Ad26.COV2.S in healthy adults. Dosing of Ad26.COV2.S was intramuscular, at either 5x10^10 or 1x10^11 viral particles, delivered as one shot or as two shots spaced 56 days apart. The specificity and breadth of SARS-CoV-2-reactive T cell receptors after Ad26.COV2.S vaccination were assessed by TCRbeta repertoire sequencing. The TCR-sequenced set comprised about 32 samples: approximately 19 Ad26.COV2.S vaccine recipients, 5 placebo recipients and 8 SARS-CoV-2 convalescent individuals. Participants in the trial were split at random into five groups of five each, receiving low-dose or high-dose Ad26.COV2.S once or twice, or else placebo on both occasions. Investigators remained blinded to trial group allocation during experiments and outcome assessment.

The table lists this clone with a count of one. Its antigen remains undetermined. No base quality information exists; no much larger clone differs at one position. The immunoSEQ Assay was used to sequence TCRbeta CDR3 regions. After extraction, genomic DNA underwent amplification by bias-controlled multiplex PCR, followed by high-throughput sequencing. In the original analysis: To quantify the absolute abundance of every unique TCRbeta CDR3 region, sequences were collapsed and filtered. T cell fraction was estimated by normalizing TCRbeta template counts to usable DNA, with usable DNA measured through amplification of reference genes found in all nucleated cells. Repertoire TCRs were annotated as SARS-CoV-2-specific by exact matching of V gene, CDR3 amino acid sequence and J gene to a known reactive TCR set. The reference SARS-CoV-2 TCR set was derived from MIRA and filtered for enrichment in COVID-19-positive ImmuneCODE repertoires, a step that removed public or cross-reactive TCRs. Based on the MIRA antigens, annotated TCRs were further analysed at the level of specific ORF or position within ORF. Breadth was defined as the number of annotated unique rearrangements divided by the total number of unique productive rearrangements, and depth was defined as the summed frequency of the annotated unique rearrangements. Two-sided Wilcoxon rank-sum tests were applied when comparing TCR breadth between groups. The clones in this table, taken by TCRdb from immuneACCESS, are in-frame only. Not every clone is retained; where verified, under half of the shortfall comes from an unresolved V gene, and the cause of the rest is unknown. Clonal size and the V and J genes are those of that table, whereas D and trimming came from the DNA. The sample yields around 310,000 clones; roughly 88% were counted once. The ten largest clones add up to 5.5% of the sample.

Broader findings and caveats from the paper: Vaccine and placebo recipients had similar non-spike TCR breadth, a finding consistent with the vaccine containing only spike. Comparing responses between vaccine doses or regimens was not something the study was powered to do. Substantial breadth of spike-specific CD8+ and CD4+ T cell responses was reported after vaccination. According to the authors, total T cell responses may have been underestimated by the TCR breadth and depth analyses. Higher spike-specific TCR breadth was observed in Ad26.COV2.S recipients than in placebo recipients (P = 0.0014).

From the germline V gene (reference sequence), CDR1 is SGHNT and CDR2 is YYREEE. From cysteine to phenylalanine, the CDR3 is 15 amino acids long. Left in the record is the CDR3 DNA by itself, 45 bases read in frame from the first base. V is cut by 0 bases and J by 3 bases, and the space between the germline ends is 12 bases. The sample's treatment or condition label is to be understood as: around 19 received Ad26.COV2.S at low or high dose, single or two shots; about 5 received placebo; per-sample allocation not given. Repertoires of vaccine and placebo recipients were sequenced from samples taken on day 63 after the first injection. Cohort 1b enrolled roughly 25 adults aged 18-55 years at a single site in Boston, USA, between 29 July and 7 August 2020. Ad26.COV2.S consisted of a replication-incompetent adenovirus type 26 vector by which a prefusion-stabilized SARS-CoV-2 spike protein from the original Wuhan strain was expressed.

The chain is made from TRBV5-4 and TRBJ1-2, and TRBD1 may be the D gene, going by 5 matching bases. This TCR came from a person aged 18-65 years who received the Ad26.COV2.S COVID-19 vaccine or a placebo. The specimen was peripheral blood, collected in a trial of Ad26.COV2.S vaccine versus placebo. The CDR3: CASSLGDGVDYGYTF. The nucleotides read TGTGCCAGCAGCTTGGGGGACGGCGTTGACTATGGCTACACCTTC.